This TCR beta chain was found in a study of blood T cells in healthy people across ages. Sample-barcoded 5' priming and a J-beta primer mix drove a second PCR of roughly 6 to 12 cycles. TCRdb re-called the 5' RACE reads through MiXCR, storing one row per CDR3 protein. Here the sample spans about 720,000 distinct CDR3 sequences, about 24% being singletons. Comments on this clonotype: Its antigen is currently unknown.

The study isolated at least 7 million PBMCs from each sample. This CDR3 has 16 residues. Trimming took off 4 bases at V and 4 bases at J, with 17 bases between the two ends. General observations from the study: Older age coincided with a roughly linear decline in TCR beta diversity per million T cells.

Sequencing input: blood. The TCR originated in a man aged 70-80 years in good health. The V gene is TRBV12-3 or TRBV12-4, the J gene TRBJ1-3, with a possible D match to TRBD1 (5 bases). CDR3 DNA sequence: TGTGCCAGCAGTTCCTCCGGACATTTGGGGGGAAACACCATATATTTT. Translation gives CASSSSGHLGGNTIYF.